Below are 20 T cell receptor beta chains sequenced from a single sample in a study of T cell responses to AZD1222 COVID-19 vaccine. Only in-frame clones appear in the TCRdb table, and some are missing; sequencing was by immunoSEQ multiplex PCR. The data contain over 150,000 clones, around 90% of them singletons. The starting material was peripheral blood, obtained 28 days after the second AZD1222 dose. Every receptor here comes from an adult who received the AZD1222 COVID-19 vaccine.

The DNA for the CDR3 is TGTGCCAGCAGCTGGGCGGGGGGCTCTGAAGCTTTCTTT. Translated: CASSWAGGSEAFF. The chain is built from TRBV12-3 or TRBV12-4 and TRBJ1-1; tentative D call: TRBD1 (6 bases). There are 13 residues in the CDR3. V was shortened by 6 bases and J by 6 bases, with 14 bases between the two germline ends.

CDR3 in DNA: TGTGCCAGCAGCTTAGGAGGGGTATGGGTTTATGGCTACACCTTC. It yields the protein CASSLGGVWVYGYTF. The chain carries TRBV5-6 and TRBJ1-2, with D possibly being TRBD1 (5 bases). The ends were cut back, 2 bases at V and 5 bases at J, with 16 bases in the middle. In germline, CDR1 is SGHDT, CDR2 YYEEEE. This CDR3 region has 15 residues.

The J gene is TRBJ1-2, the V gene TRBV3-1 (or the pseudogene TRBV3-2); D not certain. CDR3 length: 16 amino acids. Per the germline V gene, CDR1 is LGHDT and CDR2 is YNNKEL (reference sequence). The ends were cut back, 1 base at V and 0 bases at J, with 12 bases in the middle. This chain's CDR3 is CASSQVVGWANYGYTF. In DNA form, the CDR3 reads TGTGCCAGCAGCCAAGTTGTGGGGTGGGCTAACTATGGCTACACCTTC.

The gene calls are TRBV4-2 and TRBJ2-7; D not resolved. Looked up from germline, CDR1 is LGHNA and CDR2 is YNFKEQ. The CDR3 consists of 13 residues. V was shortened by 4 bases and J by 0 bases, with 7 bases between the two germline ends. The CDR3 DNA follows: TGTGCCAGCAGCCTGGGCGGCTCCTACGAGCAGTACTTC. Translated: CASSLGGSYEQYF.

The CDR3 DNA sequence: TGCAGTGCTAGTTCAGGGCAGACCTACGAGCAGTACTTC. Amino acids: CSASSGQTYEQYF. The chain has TRBV20-1 and TRBJ2-7; TRBD1 might be the D (5 bases). The CDR3 consists of 13 residues. V lost 3 bases to trimming and J lost 2 bases, with 11 bases between them. Looked up from germline, CDR1 is DFQATT and CDR2 is SNEGSKA (reference sequence).

The gene calls are TRBV6-2 or TRBV6-3 and TRBJ2-3, with TRBD1 matching 8 bases. The CDR3 extends over 16 amino acids. J lost 1 base, V lost 5 bases, and 8 bases had no gene match. Per germline, CDR1 MNHEY and CDR2 SVGEGT. This chain's CDR3 is CASSPGTGVRTDTQYF. For the CDR3, the DNA is TGTGCCAGCAGTCCCGGGACAGGCGTCCGCACAGATACGCAGTATTTT.

This clone came up a few times. The chain links TRBV10-3 to TRBJ1-1, with D possibly matching TRBD1 (5 bases). The germline V gene has CDR1 ENHRY and CDR2 SYGVKD. This CDR3 is built from 14 residues. V lost 6 bases to trimming and J lost 5 bases, with 16 bases between them. The CDR3 here is CAISLDTTATEAFF. The DNA of the CDR3 is TGTGCCATCAGCCTGGACACAACCGCGACTGAAGCTTTCTTT.

The CDR3 is CASSVAAGVTTEAFF. The CDR3, as DNA: TGTGCCAGCAGCGTAGCGGCAGGGGTGACCACTGAAGCTTTCTTT. The chain combines TRBV9 with TRBJ1-1; possible D gene TRBD1, 6 bases. Trimming removed 0 bases at V and 4 bases at J, with 13 bases between. The CDR3 is 15 residues long. CDR1 and CDR2 from the germline V gene are SGDLS and YYNGEE.

This clone was recorded only once. J is TRBJ1-3 and V is TRBV18; D ambiguous. V lost 0 bases and J 5 bases, leaving 14 bases between the germline ends. CDR3 size: 16 residues. CDR1 and CDR2 from the germline V gene are KGHSH and LQKENI. The CDR3: CASSPPVTQPRNTIYF. The CDR3 DNA sequence: TGTGCCAGCTCACCACCAGTGACCCAACCTCGAAACACCATATATTTT.

The chain combines TRBV30 with TRBJ1-1; D is ambiguous. The CDR3 loop spans 14 amino acids. The germline CDR1 and CDR2 sequences are GTSNPN and SVGIG (reference sequence). Trimming pared 5 bases from V and 4 bases from J, leaving 17 bases between. CDR3 region: CAWDRRGRVTEAFF. CDR3 sequence (DNA): TGTGCCTGGGACCGCAGAGGGAGGGTCACTGAAGCTTTCTTT.

The V and J genes are TRBV3-1 (or the pseudogene TRBV3-2) and TRBJ1-5, with unresolved D. The V gene's germline CDR1 is LGHDT and CDR2 YNNKEL (reference sequence). Trimming removed 3 bases at V and 3 bases at J, with 6 bases between. The CDR3 consists of 13 residues. CDR3 sequence: CASSHFTNQPQHF. CDR3 nucleotide sequence: TGTGCCAGCAGCCACTTTACCAATCAGCCCCAGCATTTT.

V gene TRBV4-2 combines with J gene TRBJ1-2, with 11 bases matching TRBD1. The germline CDR1 and CDR2 sequences are LGHNA and YNFKEQ. The CDR3 runs 14 residues. J gave up 5 bases and V 1 base, and 0 bases lay outside the gene matches. CDR3 amino acids: CASSQGDRGYGYTF. Here the CDR3 DNA reads TGTGCCAGCAGCCAAGGGGACAGGGGGTATGGCTACACCTTC.

This clone has just one count. V is TRBV12-5 and J is TRBJ2-5; 10 nucleotides agree with TRBD1. Unmatched junction bases numbered 8, after V lost 6 bases and J lost 4 bases. CDR1 is LGHNT and CDR2 is FRNRAP in the germline V gene. The CDR3 sequence is 15 residues long. The CDR3 here is CASGPGQGKLETQYF. CDR3 bases: TGTGCTAGTGGCCCGGGACAGGGGAAGTTAGAGACCCAGTACTTC.

This clone was seen only a few times. J is TRBJ1-1 and V is TRBV14; the match to TRBD1 covers 10 bases. From germline, CDR1 is SGHDN and CDR2 FVKESK. CDR3 length: 13 amino acids. The junction had 2 bases not matched to a gene; V was cut back by 2 bases and J by 8 bases. CDR3 sequence reads: CASSQWTGGEAFF. CDR3 DNA: TGTGCCAGCAGCCAATGGACAGGGGGGGAAGCTTTCTTT.

The chain uses TRBV5-1 and TRBJ2-1; 8 bases line up with TRBD2. V lost 0 bases and J lost 8; bases outside the gene matches: 10. Germline V lookup: CDR1 SGHRS, CDR2 YFSETQ. The CDR3 is 16 amino acids. CDR3 amino acids: CASSLVGGGSGDEQFF. The CDR3 DNA reads TGCGCCAGCAGCTTGGTCGGCGGGGGGTCTGGGGATGAGCAGTTCTTC.

The chain combines TRBV7-2 with TRBJ1-1; TRBD1 matches 7 bases. CDR1 is SGHTA, CDR2 FQGNSA, per germline. V gave up 5 bases and J gave up 7 bases; unmatched junction bases: 4. This CDR3 is 12 amino acids long. DNA for the CDR3: TGTGCCAGCAGCATGACAGGGCTTGAAGCTTTCTTT. Translating it yields CASSMTGLEAFF.

The genes are TRBV29-1 and TRBJ2-7; possible D gene TRBD1, 6 bases. V was trimmed by 4 bases and J by 5 bases, leaving 12 bases between them. This CDR3 is 12 amino acids long. CDR1 and CDR2 from the germline V gene are SQVTM and ANQGSEA. The CDR3: CSVATGLDEQYF. The CDR3 DNA sequence: TGCAGCGTTGCCACAGGGCTCGACGAGCAGTACTTC.

The chain has TRBV7-6 and TRBJ2-1; 14 bases align to TRBD2. J gave up 6 bases and V 5 bases, and 9 bases lay outside the gene matches. The germline gives CDR1 SGHVS, CDR2 FNYEAQ. The CDR3 spans 17 residues. In DNA, the CDR3 is TGTGCCAGCAGCCAACTTCCGGGGACTAGCGGGGGCAATGAGCAGTTCTTC. Protein sequence: CASSQLPGTSGGNEQFF.

The chain recombines TRBV7-2 with TRBJ2-2; unclear D gene. The ends were cut back, 0 bases at V and 5 bases at J, with 4 bases in the middle. CDR3 length: 13 amino acids. CDR1 SGHTA and CDR2 FQGNSA come from the germline V gene. Here the CDR3 DNA reads TGTGCCAGCAGCTTAGCGCGGACCGGGGAGCTGTTTTTT. Translating it yields CASSLARTGELFF.

The rearrangement links TRBV7-9 to TRBJ2-7; TRBD1 might be the D (5 bases). Germline assignment: CDR1 SEHNR and CDR2 FQNEAQ (reference sequence). This CDR3 is 13 amino acids long. Trimming removed 5 bases from V and 2 bases from J, with 10 bases in between. This CDR3 reads CASSPKGPYEQYF. The CDR3 DNA reads as TGTGCCAGCAGCCCGAAGGGGCCCTACGAGCAGTACTTC.